This T cell receptor (beta chain) stems from a study of regulatory T cells in long-lasting Graves disease. This sample's time point: newly diagnosed GD, antithyroid drugs for less than 3 months. The TCR library was prepared using RNA isolated from PBMCs. CDR1 and CDR2 (germline): MNHNS, SASEGT. Trimming pared 7 bases from V and 6 bases from J, leaving 19 bases between. CDR3 length: 14 amino acids. Sequencing libraries for TCR beta were prepared with iRepertoire HTBI primers and Arm-PCR of CDR3 regions. TCRdb reprocessed the multiplex PCR reads with MiXCR, giving one entry per CDR3 protein. This table has 550,000 to 700,000 distinct CDR3 sequences, around 15% appearing once. In addition, the sample was reused for a study of T cells in Graves' hyperthyroidism and ophthalmopathy.

The chain employs TRBV6-1 and TRBJ2-7; D is perhaps TRBD2 (5 bases). This sample comprised peripheral blood mononuclear cells (PBMCs), obtained at new diagnosis, from a patient treated with antithyroid drugs. This clonotype was obtained from a man aged 18 to 29 with Graves disease. The CDR3 sequence: CASTARGLFGEQYF. CDR3 in DNA: TGTGCCAGCACTGCCCGGGGATTGTTCGGCGAGCAGTACTTC.